This is a list of T cell receptor beta chains from one sample in a study of blood T cell repertoires in COVID-19. This table comes from immunoSEQ multiplex PCR, and its TCRdb copy is limited to in-frame clones, with some not included. The sample lists approximately 290,000 clones, roughly 84% seen once, with 15% to 17% in the top ten. Specimen: peripheral blood. The receptors were sampled from a person aged 65 to 85 with COVID-19, enrolled during active disease. Each CDR3 is given with its conserved first and last residue. A D gene is named only where the DNA matches it firmly. Where a row states a size, it is once, few, many or the class of an expanded clone; other rows omit it.

clone size | J gene | CDR3 length | V gene | D gene | CDR3 DNA | CDR3 protein
- | TRBJ1-1 | 14 | TRBV6-5 | - | TGTGCCAGCAGTTCGACAGACCAGAACACTGAAGCTTTCTTT | CASSSTDQNTEAFF
- | TRBJ2-3 | 15 | TRBV9 | TRBD1 | TGTGCCAGCAGCGTGGTCGGGACAGGGGGAGATACGCAGTATTTT | CASSVVGTGGDTQYF
- | TRBJ1-5 | 14 | TRBV5-1 | - | TGCGCCCGCAGCTTGGTGGGGGGGGGCCAGCCCCAGCATTTT | CARSLVGGGQPQHF
- | TRBJ1-2 | 15 | TRBV6-2/TRBV6-3 | - | TGTGCCAGCAGTTACGGGCAAATTGGAAACTATGGCTACACCTTC | CASSYGQIGNYGYTF
- | TRBJ1-2 | 14 | TRBV4-3 | - | TGCGCCAGCAGCCAAGAATGGGGGGTCGGAGGCTACACCTTC | CASSQEWGVGGYTF
- | TRBJ2-5 | 13 | TRBV7-3 | - | TGTGCCAGCAGCCCCCGCGCGGGGGAGACCCAGTACTTC | CASSPRAGETQYF
- | TRBJ1-2 | 14 | TRBV7-3 | - | TGTGCCAGCAGCCTCGATCCGACAGACTATGGCTACACCTTC | CASSLDPTDYGYTF
- | TRBJ1-6 | 14 | TRBV28 | - | TGTGCCAGCAGTTTATATACAGGCAATTCACCCCTCCACTTT | CASSLYTGNSPLHF
- | TRBJ1-1 | 14 | TRBV9 | - | TGTGCCAGCAGCGTAGCGTCGCAGGGCGCTGAAGCTTTCTTT | CASSVASQGAEAFF
- | TRBJ1-5 | 15 | TRBV19 | TRBD1 | TGTGCCAGTAAAGAGACAGGGGGCGGAGACCAGCCCCAGCATTTT | CASKETGGGDQPQHF
few | TRBJ2-1 | 12 | TRBV6-6 | - | TGTGCCAGCAGTCCTACAGCAAATGAGCAGTTCTTC | CASSPTANEQFF
- | TRBJ2-5 | 18 | TRBV28 | - | TGTGCCAGCAGTTCTTTCAGGCAAACCGACAGAAACCAAGAGACCCAGTACTTC | CASSSFRQTDRNQETQYF
- | TRBJ2-5 | 14 | TRBV5-4 | - | TGTGCCAGCAGCTCCCCGGCCGGGGGAGAGACCCAGTACTTC | CASSSPAGGETQYF
- | TRBJ2-3 | 16 | TRBV6-5 | - | TGTGCCAGCAGTTATTTGGATCGAGGGAAGACTTATACGCAGTATTTT | CASSYLDRGKTYTQYF
- | TRBJ1-4 | 17 | TRBV28 | TRBD1 | TGTGCCAGCAGTATACAGGGGGCTACTTCTATAACGGAAAAACTGTTTTTT | CASSIQGATSITEKLFF
- | TRBJ2-3 | 16 | TRBV5-5 | - | TGTGCCAGCAGCTTAACAGGGTTCGGATCAACAGATACGCAGTATTTT | CASSLTGFGSTDTQYF
- | TRBJ1-1 | 12 | TRBV5-1 | - | TGCGCCAGCAGCCCGCTAGGGGATGAAGCTTTCTTT | CASSPLGDEAFF
- | TRBJ2-1 | 14 | TRBV3-1/TRBV3-2 | TRBD1 | TGTGCCAGCAGCTTGGGACAGCTTTACAATGAGCAGTTCTTC | CASSLGQLYNEQFF
- | TRBJ1-6 | 14 | TRBV29-1 | TRBD1 | TGCAGCGTAAAACTGACAGGGGATAATTCACCCCTCCACTTT | CSVKLTGDNSPLHF
once | TRBJ2-7 | 14 | TRBV11-2 | - | TGTGCCAGCAGCCCCGGACCGGGGATCTACGAGCAGTACTTC | CASSPGPGIYEQYF
- | TRBJ1-5 | 16 | TRBV19 | - | TGTGCCAGTAGTATAGTATCCGGGGAAGTCGATCAGCCCCAGCATTTT | CASSIVSGEVDQPQHF
- | TRBJ1-1 | 14 | TRBV19 | - | TGTGCCAGTAGTCATCGTGGCGGGAACACTGAAGCTTTCTTT | CASSHRGGNTEAFF
- | TRBJ2-7 | 14 | TRBV7-2 | TRBD2 | TGTGCCAGCAGCTTAGGCGGACTAGCCAACGAGCAGTACTTC | CASSLGGLANEQYF
- | TRBJ1-2 | 14 | TRBV6-5 | TRBD1 | TGTGCCAGTACCCCGGACAGGGGGCGCGAGGGCTACACCTTC | CASTPDRGREGYTF
- | TRBJ1-5 | 13 | TRBV6-5 | TRBD1 | TGTGCCAGCAGGGACAGGATAAATCAGCCCCAGCATTTT | CASRDRINQPQHF
- | TRBJ2-5 | 16 | TRBV5-1 | TRBD2 | TGCGCCAGCAAGAGATGGGCTAGCGGGATGAGGGAGACCCAGTACTTC | CASKRWASGMRETQYF
- | TRBJ2-7 | 18 | TRBV5-8 | - | TGTGCCAGCAGCTTGGCCTGGGCTAGCGATACGAGCTCCTACGAGCAGTACTTC | CASSLAWASDTSSYEQYF
- | TRBJ1-6 | 13 | TRBV6-4 | - | TGTGCCAGCAGTTACAGGGAAAAGACACCCCTCCACTTT | CASSYREKTPLHF
once | TRBJ1-5 | 13 | TRBV4-1 | - | TGCGCCAGCAGCCAAGTCATGTTTGGCCCCCAGCATTTT | CASSQVMFGPQHF
- | TRBJ2-3 | 19 | TRBV9 | TRBD2 | TGTGCCAGCAGCGGACCTAGGTGGACGGGGGGTTCTTACACAGATACGCAGTATTTT | CASSGPRWTGGSYTDTQYF
- | TRBJ2-1 | 13 | TRBV6-2/TRBV6-3 | - | TGTGCCAGCAGTTACTACGGGTACAATGAGCAGTTCTTC | CASSYYGYNEQFF
- | TRBJ2-4 | 16 | TRBV4-2 | - | TGTGCCAGCAGCCAACCCTTTGAGGAGGCCAAAAACATTCAGTACTTC | CASSQPFEEAKNIQYF
- | TRBJ2-3 | 14 | TRBV20-1 | TRBD2 | TGCAGTGCTAGTCCTAGCGGGGGGGCGATTACGCAGTATTTT | CSASPSGGAITQYF
- | TRBJ2-1 | 13 | TRBV29-1 | TRBD1 | TGCAGCGTTGAGACAGGGGTTAACAATGAGCAGTTCTTC | CSVETGVNNEQFF
- | TRBJ1-5 | 13 | TRBV7-9 | - | TGTGCCAGCAGCTTTAGTGCCCGTCAGCCCCAGCATTTT | CASSFSARQPQHF
- | TRBJ2-7 | 15 | TRBV5-4 | TRBD1 | TGTGCCAGCAGGTCCGGGACAGGGGGCAACTACGAGCAGTACTTC | CASRSGTGGNYEQYF
- | TRBJ2-6 | 18 | TRBV21-1 | - | TGTGCCAGCAACAAGGACGGCGGGGAAAGCTCTGGGGCCAACGTCCTGACTTTC | CASNKDGGESSGANVLTF
- | TRBJ2-3 | 14 | TRBV11-1 | TRBD1 | TGTGCCACCGGGGACAGGACCGGCACAGATACGCAGTATTTT | CATGDRTGTDTQYF